This T cell receptor (beta chain) is from a study of shared clonotypes between healthy human individuals (dated by TCRdb to the early 2020s). In terms of the full investigation: The cohort included three men and two women between 18 and 49 years of age. To estimate repertoire size and how much clonotypes are shared between individuals, the study performed deep sequencing of blood TCR repertoires from 4 to 6 healthy adults. Per donor, three plates each were used for CD4 naive and CD4 memory, two for CD8 naive, and one for CD8 memory. Different laboratories and diverse techniques were used to prepare libraries and sequence TCR repertoires, to increase sequencing depth and limit assay-specific biases. Per donor, leukapheresis produced somewhere between about 0.94 and 9 billion PBMCs.

The CDR3 holds 16 amino acids from the cysteine to the phenylalanine. Only the CDR3 DNA stays, 48 bases, in frame from base 1. CDR1 and CDR2, per the germline V gene (reference sequence), are SEHNR and FQNEAQ. Germline trimming amounts to 0 bases on V and 0 bases on J, with 2 as the count of junction bases outside the gene matches. CD8 naive samples were CD45RO-negative cells positively selected for CCR7, giving a CD45RA+CCR7+ population that excluded TemRA cells. The donors were healthy, HIV-negative adults who had no recently reported acute infections or vaccinations. Every donor was a Caucasian adult living in Nashville, Tennessee, USA. After blood collection by leukapheresis, PBMCs were isolated using Ficoll-Histopaque density gradient centrifugation and then cryopreserved in the vapor phase of liquid nitrogen. Purity and quantity of every magnetically sorted T cell population were checked by analytical flow cytometry. From each sorted fraction, genomic DNA was isolated and quantified by UV absorbance on a Nanodrop 2000c.

Findings and caveats that apply to the study as a whole: Pairwise subsampling indicated that sequencing depth was expected to affect the degree of clonotype sharing among donors. Across four donors, roughly 5.1% of naive CD4, roughly 3.5% of naive CD8, about 2.3% of memory CD4, and approximately 0.4% of memory CD8 clonotypes were shared. The small number of donors limited the genetic and exposure-history diversity represented. Larger estimated clonotype richness was generally found for naive subsets than for memory subsets. Rarefaction of sorted-subset datasets indicated incomplete sequencing despite the large sequencing depth. Sampling was restricted to blood, and TCR repertoires in tissues likely differ from the TCR repertoires found in blood. Compared with non-shared clonotypes, clonotypes shared by all four sorted-subset donors had higher generation probabilities.

This clone was seen once. No cognate antigen has been identified for it. No much larger clone exists at a distance of one base, and base qualities are not known. Other DNA sequences of this sample code for an identical CDR3. Using the deep immunoSEQ assay, multiplex PCR amplified TCR CDR3 regions from genomic DNA. Extracted genomic DNA from each cell subset was spread evenly across all wells of several immunoSEQ 96-well plates, with each plate serving as a replicate. For sorted subsets, each replicate PCR was loaded with roughly 200 ng genomic DNA, equivalent to roughly 30,000 T cell genomes. The purified libraries were quantified using a Qubit 3.0 fluorometer, sized with a Bioanalyzer 2100, and then quantified again using the KAPA Library Quantification kit. Each immunoSEQ 96-well plate was sequenced on its own single-read 150-cycle Illumina NextSeq 550 flow cell. For the original study's pipeline: Because the immunoSEQ output held only junctional sequences and lacked quality scores, the filtering could not match the filtering applied to full-length reads. To assign V/J genes and CDR3, sequences were annotated using PyIR, a Python wrapper for IgBLAST v1.9, with IMGT germline references. Reads were removed for weak V/J assignments (E-value above 1e-6), missing CDR3, stop codons, out-of-frame junctions, or ambiguous translated residues. V3J clonotypes were defined as sequences sharing an identical inferred V gene, J gene, and CDR3 amino acid sequence. Percentage overlap between repertoires was calculated by dividing the number of shared unique clonotypes by the size of the smaller repertoire. RTK rarefaction, the Chao1 estimator, and Recon v2.1 estimates of unobserved clonotypes were used to assess repertoire richness. Generation probabilities were computed with OLGA for all TCRbeta clonotypes obtained by the gDNA method from a few donors. TCRdb stores this immuneACCESS table with in-frame sequences only. Part of the clones is absent; in the studies checked, under half of the shortfall reflects unresolved V genes, and no reason is known for the rest. V, J and clone size derive from that table, while D and trimming were established from the DNA sequence. This sample lists roughly 1,800,000 clones; approximately 95% were detected once. The leading ten clones occupy roughly 1.2% of the sample.

This clonotype was sampled from a man aged 18 to 35 in good health. Material for sequencing was naive CD8+ T cells sorted from blood. Read against the paper, the sample's cell subset or site label means: CD45RA+CCR7+. The chain links TRBV7-9 with TRBJ2-7; 10 junctional bases match TRBD2. The DNA reads as follows: TGTGCCAGCAGCTTAGCTAGCGGGGGGACCTCCTACGAGCAGTACTTC. This yields the protein CASSLASGGTSYEQYF.